This TCR beta chain is drawn from a study of blood T cell repertoires in COVID-19. Measured with immunoSEQ multiplex PCR; TCRdb has only the in-frame clones, and not every one. The sample shows 240,000 or so clones, over 80% of them seen only once. Participant-reported clinical history was the basis for cohort assignment. Trimming stripped 2 bases from V and 9 bases from J, with 11 bases between. Germline CDR1 reads SGHAT; CDR2 reads FQNNGV. The CDR3 consists of 13 residues. The sample was PBMCs or T cells enriched from blood (not recorded which). This chain joins TRBV11-2 and TRBJ2-1, with TRBD2 as a possible D gene (5 bases). This TCR came from a man aged 50 to 59 who had been exposed to COVID-19. The CDR3 bases are TGTGCCAGCAGCTTATCGGGGTCAATTGAGCAGTTCTTC. It codes for CASSLSGSIEQFF.